Listed below are T cell receptor beta chains from one sample, sequenced in a study of Tregs in tolerant kidney transplant recipients. Clones were sequenced by immunoSEQ multiplex PCR, and TCRdb holds only the in-frame ones, with some missing. The sample lists 90,000 to 150,000 clones, 92% seen once, with around 0.6% in the top ten. The source material was CD4+ T cells from blood. The origin of the receptors is a human donor in good health. The CDR3 runs from the conserved cysteine through the conserved F or W. The D gene is left open where the match is weak. Size is omitted from some rows. Given values are once, few, many or a class for expanded clones.

D: TRBD1; V: TRBV19; size: .; J: TRBJ1-5; DNA: TGTGCCAGTAGTAACCCCGGACAGGGTGTTCGCCAGCCCCAGCATTTT; CDR3: CASSNPGQGVRQPQHF
D: TRBD1; V: TRBV5-1; size: once; J: TRBJ1-3; DNA: TGCGCCAGCAGCTTTTCCCCCTCCTACCGGGACAGGGGATCTTACCTTTATGGAAACACCATATATTTT; CDR3: CASSFSPSYRDRGSYLYGNTIYF
D: .; V: TRBV6-1; size: .; J: TRBJ1-2; DNA: TGTGCCAGCAGGAGGAACTATGGCTACACCTTC; CDR3: CASRRNYGYTF
D: TRBD1; V: TRBV6-5; size: .; J: TRBJ2-1; DNA: TGTGCCAGTGCAGGGGGAAGTGAGCAGTTCTTC; CDR3: CASAGGSEQFF
D: .; V: TRBV7-9; size: few; J: TRBJ2-1; DNA: TGTGCCAGCAGCTTTAGGACAGAAGCATACAATGAGCAGTTCTTC; CDR3: CASSFRTEAYNEQFF
D: TRBD1; V: TRBV7-9; size: .; J: TRBJ1-1; DNA: TGTGCCAGCAGCTCACAGGGGGCTGAGAACACTGAAGCTTTCTTT; CDR3: CASSSQGAENTEAFF
D: .; V: TRBV13; size: .; J: TRBJ1-1; DNA: TGTGCCAGCAGCTTAGGGCAGGGTTTGAACACTGAAGCTTTCTTT; CDR3: CASSLGQGLNTEAFF
D: .; V: TRBV19; size: .; J: TRBJ2-7; DNA: TGTGCCAGTAGTACCAGGGGATACTACGAGCAGTACTTC; CDR3: CASSTRGYYEQYF
D: TRBD2; V: TRBV6-6; size: .; J: TRBJ2-7; DNA: TGTGCCAGCAGTATTAGCGGGGGTACCTCCTACGAGCAGTACTTC; CDR3: CASSISGGTSYEQYF
D: .; V: TRBV12-5; size: .; J: TRBJ2-7; DNA: TGTGCTAGTACTTCAGGGGGGGTCCCCAAGGCGTACTTC; CDR3: CASTSGGVPKAYF
D: .; V: TRBV7-9; size: .; J: TRBJ1-1; DNA: TGTGCCAGCAGCTTACCGCACTTGAACACTGAAGCTTTCTTT; CDR3: CASSLPHLNTEAFF
D: .; V: TRBV7-6; size: .; J: TRBJ2-1; DNA: TGTGCCAGCAGCTGGACACCCAGGAATGAGCAGTTCTTC; CDR3: CASSWTPRNEQFF
D: TRBD1; V: TRBV29-1; size: .; J: TRBJ2-2; DNA: TGCAGCGTTGAGGGACAGGGGGCGCTTTACACCGGGGAGCTGTTTTTT; CDR3: CSVEGQGALYTGELFF
D: TRBD2; V: TRBV2; size: .; J: TRBJ2-1; DNA: TGTGCCAGCACCAGGACTAGCGGAGGGAGCTCCTACAATGAGCAGTTCTTC; CDR3: CASTRTSGGSSYNEQFF
D: .; V: TRBV5-1; size: .; J: TRBJ1-2; DNA: TGCGCCAGCAGCTTGGAGGAGGCAGGGAACTATGGCTACACCTTC; CDR3: CASSLEEAGNYGYTF
D: .; V: TRBV11-2; size: .; J: TRBJ2-1; DNA: TGTGCCAGCAGCTTTCGGCTACCAGACAATGAGCAGTTCTTC; CDR3: CASSFRLPDNEQFF
D: .; V: TRBV5-8; size: .; J: TRBJ1-2; DNA: TGTGCCAGCAGCTTGGGGACCGATACTAACTATGGCTACACCTTC; CDR3: CASSLGTDTNYGYTF
D: .; V: TRBV30; size: .; J: TRBJ2-1; DNA: TGTGCCTGGGGAAGACAGACCAATGAGCAGTTCTTC; CDR3: CAWGRQTNEQFF
D: .; V: TRBV27; size: .; J: TRBJ1-1; DNA: TGTGCCAGCAGACTCTTGTGGGGCACTGAAGCTTTCTTT; CDR3: CASRLLWGTEAFF
D: TRBD2; V: TRBV6-5; size: .; J: TRBJ2-7; DNA: TGTGCCAGCAGTTACTCTAGCGGGAGCGTCCACGAGCAGTACTTC; CDR3: CASSYSSGSVHEQYF
D: .; V: TRBV10-2; size: .; J: TRBJ2-5; DNA: TGCGCCAGCAGTGAGTCTAGGCGGGAGACCCAGTACTTC; CDR3: CASSESRRETQYF
D: .; V: TRBV6-5; size: .; J: TRBJ1-2; DNA: TGTGCCAGCAGTCAGCGACAGCTAGCTAACTATGGCTACACCTTC; CDR3: CASSQRQLANYGYTF
D: .; V: TRBV5-3; size: .; J: TRBJ1-2; DNA: TGTGCCAGAAGCTTGGTTAGGGGGAACTATGGCTACACCTTC; CDR3: CARSLVRGNYGYTF
D: TRBD1; V: TRBV29-1; size: .; J: TRBJ1-1; DNA: TGCAGCGTTTTCGGACAGGGGGTGAGAAAAGCTTTCTTT; CDR3: CSVFGQGVRKAFF
D: .; V: TRBV7-8; size: .; J: TRBJ1-5; DNA: TGTGCCAGCAGCTTAGTGGGGGGAAACAATCAGCCCCAGCATTTT; CDR3: CASSLVGGNNQPQHF
D: .; V: TRBV13; size: .; J: TRBJ1-4; DNA: TGTGCCAGCAGCCCCCCAGGGATGGCGACTAATGAAAAACTGTTTTTT; CDR3: CASSPPGMATNEKLFF
D: .; V: TRBV2; size: .; J: TRBJ2-7; DNA: TGTGCCAGCAGTGAAACGGCTTGGTCCTACGAGCAGTACTTC; CDR3: CASSETAWSYEQYF
D: .; V: TRBV4-1; size: .; J: TRBJ1-2; DNA: TGCGCCAGCTCTCTTCCGTGGAGGGACTATGGCTACACCTTC; CDR3: CASSLPWRDYGYTF
D: TRBD1; V: TRBV2; size: .; J: TRBJ1-3; DNA: TGTGCCAGCAGTACAGGGGGCGGAAACACCATATATTTT; CDR3: CASSTGGGNTIYF
D: TRBD2; V: TRBV2; size: .; J: TRBJ2-7; DNA: TGTGCCAGCAGTGAAGGACTAGCAGATAATAACGAGCAGTACTTC; CDR3: CASSEGLADNNEQYF
D: .; V: TRBV29-1; size: .; J: TRBJ1-1; DNA: TGCAGCGCCCGGGAAACCCTTGGATACACTGAAGCTTTCTTT; CDR3: CSARETLGYTEAFF
D: TRBD1; V: TRBV4-1; size: .; J: TRBJ2-7; DNA: TGCGCCAGCAGCCAAGCCGAGGGACAGTCCTACGAGCAGTACTTC; CDR3: CASSQAEGQSYEQYF
D: TRBD1; V: TRBV4-2; size: .; J: TRBJ1-5; DNA: TGTGCCAGCAGCCAAACGGGACAGGGCGGGCAGCCCCAGCATTTT; CDR3: CASSQTGQGGQPQHF
D: .; V: TRBV5-5; size: .; J: TRBJ2-7; DNA: TGTGCCAGCAGCTTGGAGCGGAACGGGAGAGGCGAGCAGTACTTC; CDR3: CASSLERNGRGEQYF
D: TRBD2; V: TRBV2; size: .; J: TRBJ2-1; DNA: TGTGCCTATAGCGGGTCGGTGAGCTCCTACAATGAGCAGTTCTTC; CDR3: CAYSGSVSSYNEQFF
D: TRBD1; V: TRBV7-9; size: once; J: TRBJ1-3; DNA: TGTGCCAGCAGCCCCGGGACAGGGGTCCTAAACTCTGGAAACACCATATATTTT; CDR3: CASSPGTGVLNSGNTIYF
D: TRBD2; V: TRBV7-9; size: .; J: TRBJ2-3; DNA: TGTGCCAGCAGCTTAGTCACTAGCGGCACAGATACGCAGTATTTT; CDR3: CASSLVTSGTDTQYF
D: .; V: TRBV6-5; size: .; J: TRBJ1-2; DNA: TGTGCCAGCAGTTACAGTCAGGGCTATGGCTACACCTTC; CDR3: CASSYSQGYGYTF
D: .; V: TRBV7-2; size: .; J: TRBJ2-3; DNA: TGTGCCAGCAGCACACAGATACCAGATACGCAGTATTTT; CDR3: CASSTQIPDTQYF
D: .; V: TRBV18; size: .; J: TRBJ1-2; DNA: TGTGCCAGCTCACCACAGTCGGGCGCGGGGGGAATCTATGGCTACACCTTC; CDR3: CASSPQSGAGGIYGYTF
D: TRBD1; V: TRBV19; size: .; J: TRBJ2-2; DNA: TGTGCCAGTACGCGGACAGGTTACACCGGGGAGCTGTTTTTT; CDR3: CASTRTGYTGELFF
D: .; V: TRBV19; size: .; J: TRBJ2-5; DNA: TGTGCCAGTAGTATAGGGGGACTCGGGGAGACCCAGTACTTC; CDR3: CASSIGGLGETQYF
D: .; V: TRBV7-2; size: .; J: TRBJ2-7; DNA: TGTGCCAGCAGCCTAAACGGACAGATCTCCTACGAGCAGTACTTC; CDR3: CASSLNGQISYEQYF
D: .; V: TRBV14; size: .; J: TRBJ1-2; DNA: TGTGCCAGCAGCCAAGGGAACTATGGCTACACCTTC; CDR3: CASSQGNYGYTF
D: .; V: TRBV5-1; size: .; J: TRBJ1-2; DNA: TGCGCCAGCAGCTTGGAAAGGGGTCGGGGCTATGGCTACACCTTC; CDR3: CASSLERGRGYGYTF
D: .; V: TRBV29-1; size: .; J: TRBJ1-2; DNA: TGCAGCGCACCGACAGGAAATAACTATGGCTACACCTTC; CDR3: CSAPTGNNYGYTF
D: TRBD1; V: TRBV5-1; size: .; J: TRBJ1-2; DNA: TGCGCCAGCAGCTTGTCGACAGGGGCGTATGGCTACACCTTC; CDR3: CASSLSTGAYGYTF
D: .; V: TRBV18; size: once; J: TRBJ2-7; DNA: TGTGCCAGCTCCCCGACAGCGTCGGTCCACGAGCAGTACTTC; CDR3: CASSPTASVHEQYF
D: .; V: TRBV2; size: .; J: TRBJ2-5; DNA: TGTGCCAGCAGTGTAAGGGGGACCGAAGAGACCCAGTACTTC; CDR3: CASSVRGTEETQYF